These T cell receptor beta chains were read from a single sample in a study of blood T cell repertoires in COVID-19. Sequencing was performed with immunoSEQ multiplex PCR; in TCRdb, only in-frame clones are kept and a portion is missing. The sample records 250,000 or so clones, roughly 88% being singletons. Sequenced: PBMCs or T cells enriched from blood (not recorded which). The origin of the receptors is a woman aged 40-49 years who had been exposed to COVID-19. Each CDR3 is given with its conserved first and last residue. The D gene is left open where the match is weak. Size is stated for part of the rows, as once, few or many counts, or as a class when the clone is expanded.

TRBV28,TRBJ2-5,TRBD2,-,CASIPERTASGSGETQYF,TGTGCCAGCATCCCCGAGCGGACGGCTAGCGGGAGTGGAGAGACCCAGTACTTC
TRBV6-5,TRBJ1-4,-,-,CASSYSGGEKLFF,TGTGCCAGCAGTTACTCGGGGGGTGAAAAACTGTTTTTT
TRBV28,TRBJ2-7,TRBD2,-,CASSPQLAGGTYEQYF,TGTGCCAGCAGTCCCCAACTAGCGGGGGGAACCTACGAGCAGTACTTC
TRBV28,TRBJ1-4,-,-,CASRKDISTNEKLFF,TGTGCCAGCAGAAAGGACATCTCAACTAATGAAAAACTGTTTTTT
TRBV3-1/TRBV3-2,TRBJ1-3,-,-,CASSQDEVSGNTIYF,TGTGCCAGCAGCCAAGATGAGGTCTCTGGAAACACCATATATTTT
TRBV9,TRBJ2-5,-,-,CASSTQETQYF,TGTGCCAGCAGCACTCAAGAGACCCAGTACTTC
TRBV4-2,TRBJ2-6,-,-,CASLGGDSGANVLTF,TGTGCCAGTCTGGGTGGAGACTCTGGGGCCAACGTCCTGACTTTC
TRBV4-2,TRBJ1-2,-,-,CASSQRNGGYTF,TGTGCCAGCAGCCAGAGGAATGGGGGCTACACCTTC
TRBV30,TRBJ1-5,TRBD1,-,CAWSVAQGAQPQHF,TGTGCCTGGAGTGTGGCGCAGGGGGCTCAGCCCCAGCATTTT
TRBV7-3,TRBJ2-1,-,-,CASSLNDLALWDNEQFF,TGTGCCAGCAGCTTAAATGACCTAGCCCTTTGGGACAATGAGCAGTTCTTC
TRBV7-3,TRBJ2-2,-,-,CASRLWGDTGELFF,TGTGCCAGCAGGCTATGGGGGGACACCGGGGAGCTGTTTTTT
TRBV16,TRBJ1-2,TRBD1,once,CASSHAGTAYGYTF,TGTGCCAGCAGCCACGCCGGGACAGCCTATGGCTACACCTTC
TRBV4-1,TRBJ1-4,TRBD1,-,CASSQQQGALNEKLFF,TGCGCCAGCAGCCAACAGCAGGGGGCCTTAAATGAAAAACTGTTTTTT
TRBV28,TRBJ1-2,-,-,CASSFSHPGGGIYGYTF,TGTGCCAGCAGTTTTAGTCACCCGGGGGGGGGAATCTATGGCTACACCTTC
TRBV7-9,TRBJ1-3,TRBD1,-,CASSPEGQRNTIYF,TGTGCCAGCAGCCCAGAGGGACAGCGAAACACCATATATTTT
TRBV4-3,TRBJ2-6,-,-,CASSQPATGAGANVLTF,TGCGCCAGCAGCCAACCCGCGACGGGGGCTGGGGCCAACGTCCTGACTTTC
TRBV4-1,TRBJ2-5,-,-,CASSQLGEETQYF,TGCGCCAGCAGCCAGCTAGGGGAAGAGACCCAGTACTTC
TRBV29-1,TRBJ2-3,-,-,CSVVILGTEYF,TGCAGCGTTGTCATTTTGGGGACTGAGTATTTT
TRBV28,TRBJ2-4,-,-,CASSSQNIQYF,TGTGCCAGCAGTTCTCAAAACATTCAGTACTTC
TRBV19,TRBJ2-5,TRBD2,-,CASRASGGPRETQYF,TGTGCCAGTAGGGCTAGCGGGGGGCCCCGGGAGACCCAGTACTTC
TRBV9,TRBJ1-5,-,-,CASSGNTGNQPQHF,TGTGCCAGCAGCGGAAATACAGGGAACCAGCCCCAGCATTTT
TRBV3-1/TRBV3-2,TRBJ2-1,-,once,CASSRNLAGSGSNEQFF,TGTGCCAGCAGCCGCAATCTGGCCGGGAGTGGTTCCAATGAGCAGTTCTTC
TRBV30,TRBJ1-2,TRBD1,once,CAWVDGTVHGYTF,TGTGCCTGGGTTGACGGGACAGTACATGGCTACACCTTC
TRBV11-3,TRBJ1-5,TRBD1,-,CASSNRGQESYSNQPQHF,TGTGCCAGCAGCAACCGGGGACAGGAGTCTTATAGCAATCAGCCCCAGCATTTT
TRBV4-3,TRBJ1-2,TRBD1,-,CASSPDRVGSYGYTF,TGCGCCAGCAGCCCCGACAGGGTAGGGTCCTATGGCTACACCTTC
TRBV19,TRBJ1-5,TRBD1,-,CASSTWTGKAGNNQPQHF,TGTGCCAGTAGCACCTGGACAGGGAAGGCGGGAAACAATCAGCCCCAGCATTTT
TRBV28,TRBJ2-1,-,-,CASTGAGWSNEQFF,TGTGCCAGCACTGGGGCAGGGTGGTCCAATGAGCAGTTCTTC
TRBV3-1/TRBV3-2,TRBJ1-1,-,-,CASSQADMNTEAFF,TGTGCCAGCAGCCAAGCGGACATGAACACTGAAGCTTTCTTT
TRBV10-3,TRBJ2-5,-,-,CAISRVQETQYF,TGTGCCATCAGTCGGGTCCAAGAGACCCAGTACTTC
TRBV5-6,TRBJ2-7,-,-,CASNRQREQYF,TGTGCCAGCAATAGACAGAGGGAGCAGTACTTC
TRBV18,TRBJ1-2,-,-,CASSPLEGYGYTF,TGTGCCAGCTCACCCCTCGAGGGCTATGGCTACACCTTC
TRBV7-8,TRBJ2-7,TRBD2,-,CASSPRRLSGGSYEQYF,TGTGCCAGCAGCCCTCGTCGACTTAGCGGGGGGTCCTACGAGCAGTACTTC
TRBV7-2,TRBJ2-1,TRBD2,-,CASIRGTSGTFSGGEQFF,TGTGCCAGCATCCGCGGGACTAGCGGGACGTTTTCAGGGGGTGAGCAGTTCTTC
TRBV30,TRBJ2-5,-,-,CAWRTNGGRETQYF,TGTGCCTGGAGGACCAATGGGGGCCGGGAGACCCAGTACTTC
TRBV5-4,TRBJ2-6,-,-,CASSSRGAGANVLTF,TGTGCCAGCAGCTCCAGGGGGGCCGGGGCCAACGTCCTGACTTTC
TRBV6-2/TRBV6-3,TRBJ2-2,TRBD1,-,CASSYDPGQGANTGELFF,TGTGCCAGCAGTTACGATCCGGGACAGGGGGCGAACACCGGGGAGCTGTTTTTT
TRBV21-1,TRBJ1-1,-,-,CASSKHPQNTEAFF,TGTGCCAGCAGCAAACACCCACAGAACACTGAAGCTTTCTTT
TRBV29-1,TRBJ1-2,-,-,CSAKTTAFNYGYTF,TGCAGCGCAAAAACGACAGCATTCAACTATGGCTACACCTTC
TRBV11-2,TRBJ2-2,TRBD2,-,CASSRLAGLNTGELFF,TGTGCCAGCAGCCGACTAGCGGGGTTGAACACCGGGGAGCTGTTTTTT
TRBV9,TRBJ2-5,-,-,CASSGKGPGGTETQYF,TGTGCCAGCAGCGGCAAGGGTCCAGGGGGGACGGAGACCCAGTACTTC
TRBV5-1,TRBJ2-5,TRBD1,-,CASSIPLGGPELGETQYF,TGTGCCAGCAGCATACCATTAGGGGGCCCCGAATTAGGGGAGACCCAGTACTTC
TRBV7-9,TRBJ2-2,-,-,CASSLGSAGSGELFF,TGTGCCAGCAGCTTAGGATCGGCAGGTTCGGGGGAGCTGTTTTTT
TRBV7-2,TRBJ2-6,-,-,CASSLESQGSGANVLTF,TGTGCCAGCAGCTTAGAATCTCAGGGTTCTGGGGCCAACGTCCTGACTTTC
TRBV5-8,TRBJ1-1,-,-,CASSFEQEAFF,TGTGCCAGCAGCTTTGAACAGGAAGCTTTCTTT
TRBV3-1/TRBV3-2,TRBJ2-3,-,-,CASSQDSSTDTQYF,TGTGCCAGCAGCCAAGACAGTAGCACAGATACGCAGTATTTT
TRBV4-3,TRBJ1-1,-,once,CASSQGVNTEAFF,TGCGCCAGCAGCCAAGGCGTTAACACTGAAGCTTTCTTT
TRBV15,TRBJ1-4,TRBD1,-,CATSSPRAGGGITNEKLFF,TGTGCCACCAGCAGCCCCCGGGCAGGGGGCGGCATCACTAATGAAAAACTGTTTTTT
TRBV19,TRBJ2-1,TRBD2,-,CASSIDHRGGRGYNEQFF,TGTGCCAGTAGTATAGATCACAGGGGCGGGAGGGGATACAATGAGCAGTTCTTC
TRBV2,TRBJ1-2,TRBD1,-,CASSGGGYYGYTF,TGTGCCAGCAGTGGAGGGGGCTACTATGGCTACACCTTC
TRBV6-6,TRBJ2-3,TRBD2,-,CASSPGTSFDTQYF,TGTGCCAGCAGTCCCGGGACTAGCTTCGATACGCAGTATTTT